This TCR beta chain was captured by sequencing in a study of cytomegalovirus exposure and HLA in healthy donors. Study conclusions and caveats: An analysis done earlier found most TCR beta V segments productive about 87% or about 30% of the time.

This clone was seen just once. What it binds is unknown. PCR involved 60 Vbeta and 13 Jbeta primers. TCRdb's table, derived via immunoSEQ multiplex PCR, lists solely in-frame clones and lacks some. This sample has approximately 150,000 clones, with 80% found just once. V shed 6 bases and J shed 2 bases, with 7 bases lying between them. This CDR3 has 11 amino acids. Germline V gene sequence: CDR1 DFQATT, CDR2 SNEGSKA (reference sequence). Sample: PBMCs. This receptor was taken from a woman in her forties or fifties in good health and CMV-seronegative. The chain links TRBV20-1 to TRBJ2-5; possibly TRBD1 for D (6 bases). CDR3 residues: CSAGQQETQYF. The CDR3 DNA sequence: TGCAGTGCCGGACAGCAAGAGACCCAGTACTTC.